This TCR beta chain was recorded in a study of T cells in Graves' hyperthyroidism and ophthalmopathy. Overall study findings and caveats: Also found in blood were most expanded thyroid clonotypes above 0.001.

In its sample, this clonotype was seen many times. Its antigen is not known. Authors of the study amplified TCR beta CDR3 regions from RNA transcripts. Initially, a first-round RT-PCR of the TCR CDR3 employed the HTBI primer set. Via MiXCR, TCRdb re-called the multiplex PCR reads, giving one row per CDR3 protein. Of 460,000 or so distinct CDR3 sequences listed, roughly an eighth are singletons. The PBMCs were sourced from fresh peripheral blood (around 9.3 ml). Per the germline V gene, CDR1 is MNHEY and CDR2 is SMNVEV (reference sequence). V shed 5 bases, J shed 5 bases, and the junction held 3 bases outside the gene matches. The CDR3 sequence is 15 residues long.

The receptor comes from a woman aged 18-30 years with Graves' hyperthyroidism. The chain has TRBV27 and TRBJ2-2; 12 positions match TRBD2. Sequenced sample: blood. This CDR3 is CASSKGTSGTGELFF. CDR3 coding DNA: TGTGCCAGCAGTAAGGGGACTAGCGGGACCGGGGAGCTGTTTTTT.